The source of this TCR beta chain is a study of T cells in Graves' hyperthyroidism and ophthalmopathy. The source material, RNA transcripts, was used to amplify TCR beta CDR3 regions. Researchers ran a first-round RT-PCR on the TCR CDR3 using the HTBI primer set. MiXCR was run by TCRdb on the multiplex PCR reads, yielding one entry per CDR3 protein. In the table there are under 300,000 distinct CDR3 sequences, around 15% of which are singletons. PBMCs were sourced from approximately 9.3 ml fresh peripheral blood. General study points: Expanded thyroid clonotypes (above 0.001) were mostly also found in blood.

This clonotype was counted only a few times. Antigen unknown. The specimen sequenced was blood. This receptor was obtained from a woman aged 45-60 years with Graves' hyperthyroidism that later progressed to Graves' ophthalmopathy.

The CDR3 DNA reads TGTGCCAGCACCAACGACAGGGGGTCGGAAAATTCACCCCTCCACTTT. This codes for CASTNDRGSENSPLHF. The rearrangement links TRBV6-1 to TRBJ1-6, with 9 positions matching TRBD1. CDR3 length equals 16 residues. The germline V gene encodes CDR1 MNHNS and CDR2 SASEGT. J lost 7 bases, V lost 7 bases, and 11 bases had no gene match.